This entry describes one T cell receptor beta chain. As processed by the authors: Amplification of reference gene primers provided the estimated nucleated cell counts. Sequencing used immunoSEQ multiplex PCR; TCRdb keeps in-frame clones, though not all of them. Clonal size and the V and J genes are those of that table, whereas D and trimming came from the DNA. This sample has fewer than 200,000 clones; about 84% occur once, and the top ten carry around 12%. The sample is drawn from a study of blood T cell repertoires in COVID-19. Study-wide background: From the United States, Italy and Spain came samples of acute and convalescent COVID-19. T cells, B-cell-depleted T cells, or PBMCs provided the cDNA or gDNA that served as material.

The length of the CDR3 is 14 residues. The V end was cut by 3 bases, the J end by 5 bases, with 12 bases between. Germline CDR1 SGDLS, CDR2 YYNGEE. Those who participated ranged in age from roughly 18 to 89 years and resided in about 24 US areas. This receptor was identified in a man in his fifties or sixties who had recovered from COVID-19. The gene calls are TRBV9 and TRBJ1-5; D not resolved. Material: PBMCs or T cells enriched from blood (not recorded which). The DNA of the CDR3 is TGTGCCAGCAGCGCTAGCCGCGGGGATCAGCCCCAGCATTTT. This translates into CASSASRGDQPQHF.